Following are 18 T cell receptor beta chains from one sample sequenced in a study of shared clonotypes between healthy human individuals. Data came from immunoSEQ multiplex PCR; TCRdb stores just in-frame clones and leaves some out. The sample records some 1.5 million clones, over 95% being singletons. Sequenced input: naive CD4+ T cells sorted from blood. Subset specified: CD45RA+ positively selected. The receptors shown here come from a man aged 30-40 years in good health.

CDR3 protein: CSVGPRLSRGDTQYF. The CDR3 coding sequence is TGCAGCGTTGGGCCCCGCCTTTCCAGGGGTGATACGCAGTATTTT. The V and J genes are TRBV29-1 and TRBJ2-3, with D tentatively TRBD1 (6 bases). Germline V CDR1 and CDR2: SQVTM, ANQGSEA. CDR3 length equals 15 residues. V dropped 4 bases and J dropped 6 bases, with 20 bases sitting between them.

This clone appeared a few times. J is TRBJ1-3 and V is TRBV5-1; D is undetermined. V lost 0 bases to trimming and J lost 0 bases, with 10 bases between them. This CDR3 has 16 amino acids. Per germline, CDR1 SGHRS and CDR2 YFSETQ. The CDR3 nucleotides read TGCGCCAGCAGCTTGGCAGGCGTTCTCTCTGGAAACACCATATATTTT. Residues: CASSLAGVLSGNTIYF.

The CDR3 loop is CASKPATRADQPQHF. The CDR3 coding sequence is TGTGCCAGTAAACCCGCGACAAGGGCGGATCAGCCCCAGCATTTT. The chain has TRBV19 and TRBJ1-5; D not certain. The V end was cut by 7 bases, the J end by 5 bases, with 18 bases between. The CDR3 is 15 residues long. CDR1 is LNHDA and CDR2 is SQIVND in the germline V gene (reference sequence).

V is TRBV2 and J is TRBJ2-7; 8 bases agree with TRBD2. The germline CDR1 and CDR2 sequences are SNHLY and FYNNEI. The CDR3 sequence is 15 residues long. Trimming took 5 bases from V and 3 from J; bases not matched to a gene: 9. CDR3 residues: CASSSSGRTGYEQYF. CDR3 sequence (DNA): TGTGCCAGCAGTTCAAGCGGGAGAACGGGCTACGAGCAGTACTTC.

J is TRBJ2-1 and V is TRBV7-9, with D possibly called TRBD1 or TRBD2 (6 bases each). The V and J ends lost 1 base and 8 bases respectively, with 18 bases between them. Per germline, CDR1 SEHNR and CDR2 FQNEAQ (reference sequence). The CDR3 runs 16 residues. CDR3 residues: CASSLEFGRGDHEQFF. The CDR3 DNA sequence: TGTGCCAGCAGCTTAGAATTCGGTAGGGGGGATCATGAGCAGTTCTTC.

The V call is TRBV7-9, the J call TRBJ1-1, with D unresolved. Germline assignment: CDR1 SEHNR and CDR2 FQNEAQ (reference sequence). The CDR3 is made up of 13 amino acids. Trimming took 3 bases from V and 4 from J, leaving 9 bases between them. The CDR3: CASSFNQVTEAFF. Written as DNA, the CDR3 is TGTGCCAGCAGCTTTAACCAGGTCACTGAAGCTTTCTTT.

This CDR3 reads CASSRGGFDTEAFF. The CDR3, as DNA: TGTGCCAGCAGCCGAGGTGGGTTCGACACTGAAGCTTTCTTT. This rearrangement joins TRBV6-4 to TRBJ1-1; D is ambiguous. The V end was cut by 6 bases, the J end by 3 bases, with 14 bases between. This CDR3 has 14 residues. Germline-derived CDR1 and CDR2 are MRHNA and SNTAGT.

The chain has TRBV11-2 and TRBJ2-1, with 14 bases identical to TRBD2. The CDR3 is 18 residues long. V trimming: 5 bases; J trimming: 7 bases; junction bases outside the gene matches: 13. Germline CDR1 SGHAT, CDR2 FQNNGV. As DNA, the CDR3 is TGTGCCAGCAGCGGGACTAGCGGGGGATTGGGCAAACCGAATGAGCAGTTCTTC. Its translation: CASSGTSGGLGKPNEQFF. Based on the CDR3 plus reference TRBV11-2 and TRBJ2-1, the full variable domain is EAGVAQSPRYKIIEKRQSVAFWCNPISGHATLYWYQQILGQGPKLLIQFQNNGVVDDSQLPKDRFSAERLKGVDSTLKIQPAKLEDSAVYLCASSGTSGGLGKPNEQFFGPGTRLTVL.

The chain joins TRBV2 to TRBJ2-1; D is uncertain. Trimming took off 6 bases at V and 8 bases at J, with 11 bases between the two ends. The CDR3 contains 12 residues. The V gene's germline CDR1 is SNHLY and CDR2 FYNNEI. Here the CDR3 DNA reads TGTGCCAGCAGCGTTTTTCCGGATGAGCAGTTCTTC. It yields the protein CASSVFPDEQFF.

This clone is a singleton in its sample. The chain combines TRBV11-2 with TRBJ1-2; 8 nucleotides agree with TRBD1. V trimming: 5 bases; J trimming: 8 bases; junction bases outside the gene matches: 25. Germline CDR1 is SGHAT and CDR2 is FQNNGV. The CDR3 is 19 amino acids. The CDR3 nucleotides read TGTGCCAGCAGCCAATTTGGTCGGGGACAGGCAATCCCCCCGCGGGGCTACACCTTC. Translated: CASSQFGRGQAIPPRGYTF.

This clone showed up just once. This sequence joins TRBV11-3 and TRBJ2-2; D not certain. The length of the CDR3 is 14 residues. CDR1 and CDR2 (germline): SGHNT, YENEEA. The ends were cut back, 6 bases at V and 2 bases at J, with 10 bases in the middle. The DNA of the CDR3 is TGTGCCAGCAGTTTATACCACAACACCGGGGAGCTGTTTTTT. Translated, it gives CASSLYHNTGELFF. The full variable domain, with the rest looked up from reference TRBV11-3 and TRBJ2-2, is EAGVVQSPRYKIIEKKQPVAFWCNPISGHNTLYWYLQNLGQGPELLIRYENEEAVDDSQLPKDRFSAERLKGVDSTLKIQPAELGDSAVYLCASSLYHNTGELFFGEGSRLTVL.

The V gene is TRBV27, the J gene TRBJ2-5, with 8 bases that match TRBD2. The V segment lost 11 bases and the J segment 5 bases; nucleotides outside the gene matches: 10. CDR3 length: 13 amino acids. Germline assignment: CDR1 MNHEY and CDR2 SMNVEV (reference sequence). CDR3 sequence (DNA): TGTGCCCGCTGGACTAGCCGCTTTGAGACCCAGTACTTC. This translates into CARWTSRFETQYF.

This chain links TRBV29-1 with TRBJ1-3; no firm D call. The CDR3 runs to 13 residues. Germline V lookup: CDR1 SQVTM, CDR2 ANQGSEA. V was shortened by 0 bases and J by 3 bases, with 6 bases between the two germline ends. The CDR3 DNA sequence: TGCAGCGTTGAAGAACAGTATGGAAACACCATATATTTT. This translates into CSVEEQYGNTIYF.

This clone was seen just once. V and J are TRBV4-1 and TRBJ2-2, with D possibly matching TRBD2 (6 bases). Per germline, CDR1 MGHRA and CDR2 YSYEKL. With 1 base removed from V and 6 bases from J, the gap between germline ends came to 12 bases. This CDR3 is built from 15 residues. CDR3 region: CASSQGSWGAGELFF. The CDR3 nucleotides read TGCGCCAGCAGCCAAGGCTCTTGGGGGGCCGGGGAGCTGTTTTTT.

The chain recombines TRBV5-4 with TRBJ1-2, with D perhaps matching TRBD1 (5 bases). CDR3 length: 15 residues. The V and J ends lost 2 bases and 8 bases respectively, with 19 bases between them. Germline assignment: CDR1 SGHNT and CDR2 YYREEE (reference sequence). The CDR3 DNA sequence: TGTGCCAGCAGCTTAGCCGGGACCCTTCAGAAGGGCTACACCTTC. Translated: CASSLAGTLQKGYTF.

The chain uses TRBV9 and TRBJ2-6; TRBD1 matches 9 bases. Germline values: CDR1 SGDLS, CDR2 YYNGEE. Trimming removed 4 bases from V and 2 bases from J; junction bases left unmatched: 10. This CDR3 is 18 amino acids long. The CDR3 is CASSRIEGTGTGANVLTF. In DNA, the CDR3 is TGTGCCAGCAGCCGGATCGAAGGGACAGGGACTGGGGCCAACGTCCTGACTTTC.

This clone came up once. V is TRBV29-1 and J is TRBJ1-1, with D possibly being TRBD1 (5 bases). The V gene lost 7 bases and the J gene lost 7 bases, with 16 bases spanning the gap. The length of the CDR3 is 12 residues. In germline, CDR1 is SQVTM, CDR2 ANQGSEA. CDR3 in DNA: TGCAGCGCCCGAAGGGACTCGCGTGAAGCTTTCTTT. The encoded protein is CSARRDSREAFF.

The J gene is TRBJ1-2, the V gene TRBV6-1; D unclear. Germline V lookup: CDR1 MNHNS, CDR2 SASEGT. Trimming took 1 base from V and 8 from J, leaving 11 bases between them. CDR3 size: 13 residues. CDR3 residues: CASSEVFPVGYTF. The CDR3 bases are TGTGCCAGCAGTGAAGTTTTCCCCGTAGGCTACACCTTC.